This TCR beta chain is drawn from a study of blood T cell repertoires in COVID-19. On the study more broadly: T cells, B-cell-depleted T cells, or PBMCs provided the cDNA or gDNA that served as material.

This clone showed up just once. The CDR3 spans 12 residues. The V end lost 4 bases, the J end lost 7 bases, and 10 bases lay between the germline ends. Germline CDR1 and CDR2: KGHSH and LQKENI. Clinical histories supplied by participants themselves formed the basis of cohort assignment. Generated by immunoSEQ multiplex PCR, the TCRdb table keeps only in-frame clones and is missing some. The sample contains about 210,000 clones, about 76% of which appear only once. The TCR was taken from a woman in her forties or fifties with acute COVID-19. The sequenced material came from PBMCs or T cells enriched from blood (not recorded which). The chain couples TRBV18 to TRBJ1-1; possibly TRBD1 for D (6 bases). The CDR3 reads CASSLGQNEAFF. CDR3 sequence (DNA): TGTGCCAGCTCACTCGGACAGAATGAAGCTTTCTTT.